The present T cell receptor (beta chain) was sequenced within a study of CD8 T cells in ankylosing spondylitis. This clonotype was picked up many times. Its antigen is still unknown. Study observations and caveats: Prior literature has documented some motif variants in synovial fluid and blood from reactive arthritis. There was a TCR beta motif, made of eight highly homologous variants, that appeared characteristic of ankylosing spondylitis blood.

One entry per CDR3 protein results from TCRdb running MiXCR on the 5' RACE reads. The sample has about 510,000 distinct CDR3 sequences, 5.3% seen once. This CDR3 is 14 amino acids long. V shed 2 bases and J 6 bases; nucleotides not matched to a gene: 4. Germline-derived CDR1 and CDR2 are DFQATT and SNEGSKA (reference sequence). The material sequenced was blood, either unsorted or a sorted T cell fraction (not recorded which). This sequence originates from a male donor with ankylosing spondylitis. The genes are TRBV20-1 and TRBJ2-7, with TRBD2 identical over 13 bases. The CDR3 DNA is TGCAGTGCTAGATTGACTAGCGGGAGGACCGAGCAGTACTTC. Its translation: CSARLTSGRTEQYF.